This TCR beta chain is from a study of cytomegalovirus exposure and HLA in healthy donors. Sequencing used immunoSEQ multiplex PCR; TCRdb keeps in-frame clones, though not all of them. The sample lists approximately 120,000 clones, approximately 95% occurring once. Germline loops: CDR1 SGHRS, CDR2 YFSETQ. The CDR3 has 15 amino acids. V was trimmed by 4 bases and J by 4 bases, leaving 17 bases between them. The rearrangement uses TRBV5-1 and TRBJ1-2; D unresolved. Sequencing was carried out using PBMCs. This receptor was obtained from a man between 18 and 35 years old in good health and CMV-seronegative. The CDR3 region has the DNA TGCGCCAGCAGCACCCGGACGGGAGAGACCTATGGCTACACCTTC. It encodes CASSTRTGETYGYTF.